This note documents a single TCR beta chain sequence. These data belong to a study of T cells in Graves' hyperthyroidism and ophthalmopathy. Germline-derived CDR1 and CDR2 are MDHEN and SYDVKM. Trimming removed 7 bases from V and 7 bases from J, with 19 bases in between. CDR3 size: 14 residues. RNA transcripts yielded amplified TCR beta CDR3 regions. First-round RT-PCR with HTBI primers amplified the TCR CDR3 region. TCRdb used MiXCR to reprocess the multiplex PCR reads, holding one entry per CDR3 protein. The repertoire holds some 490,000 distinct CDR3 sequences, with 20% to 25% as singletons. On the basis of clinical symptoms, serum thyroxine and TRAb, thyroid ultrasound and orbital computed tomography, diagnoses were made. Isolation of PBMCs was performed on around 10 ml fresh peripheral blood.

The sequencing input was blood. The sequence came from a woman in her 70s with Graves' ophthalmopathy. The chain uses TRBV28 and TRBJ1-1, with a tentative D call TRBD1 (5 bases). The CDR3 coding sequence is TGTGCCAGCAATATGGTGGGGGGGGGGTATGAAGCTTTCTTT. It translates to CASNMVGGGYEAFF.